This is a list of T cell receptor beta chains from one sample in a study of blood T cell repertoires in COVID-19. Here immunoSEQ multiplex PCR was the method, and the copy in TCRdb shows in-frame clones only, minus some. The sample yields 150,000 to 200,000 clones, 70% to 80% seen once. The sample consisted of peripheral blood. These receptors were collected from a woman aged 60-75 years with COVID-19, enrolled during active disease. Both conserved end residues are part of each CDR3. The order of the fields is D gene, V gene, clone size, J gene, CDR3 DNA, CDR3 protein. A D gene is named only where the DNA matches it firmly. A row's size may be missing; if present it is once, few, many or a size class.

D: TRBD2
V: TRBV5-4
size: .
J: TRBJ2-3
DNA: TGTGCCAGCAGGGTTGGACTAGGTACGGCAGATACGCAGTATTTT
CDR3: CASRVGLGTADTQYF

D: .
V: TRBV10-1
size: .
J: TRBJ1-2
DNA: TGCGCCAGCAGTGAAGACCAAGGGGCTGGCTACACCTTC
CDR3: CASSEDQGAGYTF

D: .
V: TRBV18
size: .
J: TRBJ2-5
DNA: TGTGCCAGCTCACTCCTGGTGGCCCAAGAGACCCAGTACTTC
CDR3: CASSLLVAQETQYF

D: TRBD1
V: TRBV7-8
size: .
J: TRBJ2-1
DNA: TGTGCCAGCAGCCGAACAGGGGGTCGGCAGTTCTTC
CDR3: CASSRTGGRQFF

D: TRBD2
V: TRBV4-2
size: .
J: TRBJ2-3
DNA: TGTGCCAGCAGCCAAGAATTCGGTAGCGGGAGAATCACAGATACGCAGTATTTT
CDR3: CASSQEFGSGRITDTQYF

D: TRBD2
V: TRBV7-3
size: .
J: TRBJ2-2
DNA: TGTGCCAGCAGCCTAAGCCTACTAGCGGGGGTCACCGGGGAGCTGTTTTTT
CDR3: CASSLSLLAGVTGELFF

D: .
V: TRBV29-1
size: .
J: TRBJ2-2
DNA: TGCAGCGTCGTGAAGAGTTCAGAGCGCTCGTCCGGGGAGCTGTTTTTT
CDR3: CSVVKSSERSSGELFF

D: .
V: TRBV13
size: .
J: TRBJ2-7
DNA: TGTGCCAGCAGCTTCGGGGGAGTAGCCTACGAGCAGTACTTC
CDR3: CASSFGGVAYEQYF

D: .
V: TRBV7-2
size: .
J: TRBJ2-7
DNA: TGTGCCAGCAGCTCATCTTGGTACAGCTACGAGCAGTACTTC
CDR3: CASSSSWYSYEQYF

D: TRBD2
V: TRBV3-1/TRBV3-2
size: .
J: TRBJ2-1
DNA: TGTGCCAGCAGCCAAAAGGGGACTAGCCCCTACAATGAGCAGTTCTTC
CDR3: CASSQKGTSPYNEQFF

D: TRBD1
V: TRBV10-2
size: .
J: TRBJ2-3
DNA: TGCGCCAGCAAACGGACAGGGGGCTTCACAGATACGCAGTATTTT
CDR3: CASKRTGGFTDTQYF

D: TRBD1
V: TRBV18
size: .
J: TRBJ1-5
DNA: TGTGCCAGCTCACCACCTGGGACAGGTCTGCAGCCCCAGCATTTT
CDR3: CASSPPGTGLQPQHF

D: .
V: TRBV5-1
size: .
J: TRBJ2-1
DNA: TGCGCCAGCAGAAACCAGCGGTCCTCCTACAATGAGCAGTTCTTC
CDR3: CASRNQRSSYNEQFF

D: TRBD1
V: TRBV10-3
size: .
J: TRBJ2-5
DNA: TGTGCCATCAGCGGACAGGGGTGGGAAGAGACCCAGTACTTC
CDR3: CAISGQGWEETQYF

D: TRBD1
V: TRBV25-1
size: .
J: TRBJ1-2
DNA: TGTGCCAGCAGTCCCGGCTGGACAGGGGGCGATGGCTACACCTTC
CDR3: CASSPGWTGGDGYTF

D: TRBD1
V: TRBV9
size: once
J: TRBJ1-2
DNA: TGTGCCAGCAGCGGAGGCCTGGGGACAGCCATCAACTATGGCTACACCTTC
CDR3: CASSGGLGTAINYGYTF

D: .
V: TRBV12-3/TRBV12-4
size: .
J: TRBJ2-5
DNA: TGTGCCAGCAGCCGACATTTAGAGACCCAGTACTTC
CDR3: CASSRHLETQYF

D: TRBD1
V: TRBV5-1
size: .
J: TRBJ1-1
DNA: TGCGCCAGCAGCAGTTCAGGGGGCAACACTGAAGCTTTCTTT
CDR3: CASSSSGGNTEAFF

D: .
V: TRBV6-4
size: many
J: TRBJ2-3
DNA: TGTGCCAGCAGTGACTCTAGGGCGGGGTTGGATACGCAGTATTTT
CDR3: CASSDSRAGLDTQYF

D: .
V: TRBV7-2
size: .
J: TRBJ1-3
DNA: TGTGCCAGCAGCTTAGGCGTCTCTGGAAACACCATATATTTT
CDR3: CASSLGVSGNTIYF

D: .
V: TRBV5-1
size: .
J: TRBJ1-2
DNA: TGCGCCAGCAGCTTGGACGGGAACGATGGCTACACCTTC
CDR3: CASSLDGNDGYTF

D: .
V: TRBV7-2
size: .
J: TRBJ2-2
DNA: TGTGCCAGCAGCTTAGTACCGAGGGCAATACGCACCGGGGAGCTGTTTTTT
CDR3: CASSLVPRAIRTGELFF

D: .
V: TRBV6-5
size: .
J: TRBJ2-6
DNA: TGTGCCACCCGACAGGCGAGCTCTGGGGCCAACGTCCTGACTTTC
CDR3: CATRQASSGANVLTF

D: .
V: TRBV7-7
size: .
J: TRBJ1-1
DNA: TGTGCTAGCAGCTTAGCACAGTACACTGAAGCTTTCTTT
CDR3: CASSLAQYTEAFF

D: .
V: TRBV28
size: .
J: TRBJ1-3
DNA: TGTGCCAGCAGCCCGACAAGCTCTGGAAACACCATATATTTT
CDR3: CASSPTSSGNTIYF

D: .
V: TRBV12-3/TRBV12-4
size: .
J: TRBJ1-1
DNA: TGTGCCAGCAGTTTTCAGAGGAGAACTGAAGCTTTCTTT
CDR3: CASSFQRRTEAFF

D: TRBD1
V: TRBV29-1
size: many
J: TRBJ2-7
DNA: TGCAGCGCCGCGACAGGGCCTCGCGAGCAGTACTTC
CDR3: CSAATGPREQYF

D: TRBD2
V: TRBV4-2
size: .
J: TRBJ2-1
DNA: TGTGCCAGCAGCCAAGATGGCACTAGCGGGAGGGCCGCGCAGTTCTTC
CDR3: CASSQDGTSGRAAQFF

D: TRBD1
V: TRBV7-2
size: few
J: TRBJ1-5
DNA: TGTGCCAGCAGCGAGGGGGCAGGGAATCAGCCCCAGCATTTT
CDR3: CASSEGAGNQPQHF

D: .
V: TRBV28
size: few
J: TRBJ1-4
DNA: TGTGCCAGCAGTTTTATGAAGACAATTGAAAAACTGTTTTTT
CDR3: CASSFMKTIEKLFF

D: .
V: TRBV2
size: .
J: TRBJ2-3
DNA: TGTGCCAGCAGTATACAGGGTCCTGGGACAGATACGCAGTATTTT
CDR3: CASSIQGPGTDTQYF

D: TRBD1
V: TRBV15
size: .
J: TRBJ1-5
DNA: TGTGCCACCAGCTACGACAGGGGTCAGCCCCAGCATTTT
CDR3: CATSYDRGQPQHF

D: .
V: TRBV28
size: .
J: TRBJ1-5
DNA: TGTGCCAGCAGTTTAATTCTATTGGCCCAGCATTTT
CDR3: CASSLILLAQHF

D: .
V: TRBV7-2
size: once
J: TRBJ2-5
DNA: TGTGCCAGCAGCTTCCCGACAGGGAGGGAGACCCAGTACTTC
CDR3: CASSFPTGRETQYF

D: .
V: TRBV7-8
size: .
J: TRBJ1-1
DNA: TGTGCCAGCAGCTTAAGGAGGGGCCTCGAAGCTTTCTTT
CDR3: CASSLRRGLEAFF

D: .
V: TRBV7-3
size: .
J: TRBJ2-2
DNA: TGTGCCAGCAGCCGGGCAGGGGAAATGCGTAAGACCGGGGAGCTGTTTTTT
CDR3: CASSRAGEMRKTGELFF

D: .
V: TRBV7-3
size: .
J: TRBJ2-3
DNA: TGTGCCAGCAGCTCAAGGGCTAGGGGAGATACGCAGTATTTT
CDR3: CASSSRARGDTQYF

D: .
V: TRBV6-5
size: .
J: TRBJ2-7
DNA: TGTGCCAGCAACGCGGGCCACTACGAGCAGTACTTC
CDR3: CASNAGHYEQYF

D: .
V: TRBV15
size: .
J: TRBJ1-6
DNA: TGTGCCACCAGCAGAGTTCTTGACAGAACTCTACGCTCCTATAATTCACCCCTCCACTTT
CDR3: CATSRVLDRTLRSYNSPLHF

D: TRBD1
V: TRBV7-3
size: .
J: TRBJ1-3
DNA: TGTGCCAGCAGCCGGGGAGACAGGGGCTCTGGAAACACCATATATTTT
CDR3: CASSRGDRGSGNTIYF

D: TRBD2
V: TRBV15
size: .
J: TRBJ2-7
DNA: TGTGCCACCAGCAGAGACCCGGGACTAACTAACGTTGGGCAGTACTTC
CDR3: CATSRDPGLTNVGQYF

D: TRBD2
V: TRBV6-5
size: .
J: TRBJ2-2
DNA: TGTGCCAGCGGACTAGCAGGTGGGGAGCTGTTTTTT
CDR3: CASGLAGGELFF

D: TRBD1
V: TRBV5-1
size: .
J: TRBJ2-7
DNA: TGCGCCAGCAGCTTGACAGGGGCCAGGGATTACGAGCAGTACTTC
CDR3: CASSLTGARDYEQYF

D: .
V: TRBV29-1
size: .
J: TRBJ2-2
DNA: TGCAGCGTTCGGCGCGGGACGAACACCGGGGAGCTGTTTTTT
CDR3: CSVRRGTNTGELFF

D: TRBD1
V: TRBV7-8
size: .
J: TRBJ1-5
DNA: TGTGCCAGCAGCGCGACCGACCGGGACAGGACTCCGGGCAGCAATCAGCCCCAGCATTTT
CDR3: CASSATDRDRTPGSNQPQHF

D: .
V: TRBV5-6
size: .
J: TRBJ1-4
DNA: TGTGCCAGCAGCTTGGGGCAGGGAATTAGAACTAATGAAAAACTGTTTTTT
CDR3: CASSLGQGIRTNEKLFF

D: .
V: TRBV6-2/TRBV6-3
size: once
J: TRBJ1-5
DNA: TGTGCCAGCAGTGATAGGGGGAACTTGGATCAGCCCCAGCATTTT
CDR3: CASSDRGNLDQPQHF

D: .
V: TRBV5-1
size: .
J: TRBJ1-1
DNA: TGCGCCAGCAGCTTGGGGGACAACTCGAACACTGAAGCTTTCTTT
CDR3: CASSLGDNSNTEAFF

D: .
V: TRBV5-1
size: .
J: TRBJ1-3
DNA: TGCGCCAGCAAAGAGGTCTCTGGAAACACCATATATTTT
CDR3: CASKEVSGNTIYF